Each of the 20 T cell receptor beta chains below was sequenced from the same sample in a study of blood T cell repertoires in COVID-19. The protocol was immunoSEQ multiplex PCR, while the TCRdb copy is restricted to in-frame clones and leaves out a portion. The sample holds about 140,000 clones, around 80% seen once. The sample taken for sequencing was peripheral blood. The source of these receptors is a man between 60 and 70 years old with active or convalescent COVID-19.

J is TRBJ2-3 and V is TRBV19, with 7 bases that match TRBD2. Germline values: CDR1 LNHDA, CDR2 SQIVND (reference sequence). The CDR3 is made up of 15 amino acids. Trimming removed 6 bases from V and 0 bases from J; junction bases left unmatched: 6. CDR3 region: CASSLAGGSTDTQYF. In DNA, the CDR3 is TGTGCCAGTAGCCTCGCCGGGGGGAGCACAGATACGCAGTATTTT.

This clone was seen once. This chain links TRBV5-8 with TRBJ2-1; TRBD1 agrees at 8 bases. From germline, CDR1 is SGHTS and CDR2 YDEGEE. The CDR3 sequence is 15 residues long. The V segment lost 1 base and the J segment 5 bases; nucleotides outside the gene matches: 5. DNA of the CDR3: TGTGCCAGCAGCTTGAGGGACAGGCGAGACAATGAGCAGTTCTTC. Amino acids: CASSLRDRRDNEQFF.

The rearrangement uses TRBV19 and TRBJ1-2, with 8 bases matching TRBD1. The V and J ends lost 8 bases and 3 bases, in that order; junction bases with no gene match: 8. CDR1 is LNHDA and CDR2 is SQIVND in the germline V gene (reference sequence). This CDR3 region has 14 residues. The CDR3 DNA reads TGTGCCAGTTCGGAGGCAGGGGGCCACTATGGCTACACCTTC. Its protein product is CASSEAGGHYGYTF.

This clone was picked up one time. This rearrangement joins TRBV11-3 to TRBJ2-5, with 7 bases lining up with TRBD1. The CDR3 totals 15 residues. Unmatched junction bases numbered 13, after V lost 8 bases and J lost 4 bases. Germline assignment: CDR1 SGHNT and CDR2 YENEEA. The CDR3 reads CASLNRQGGGETQYF. The CDR3 nucleotides are TGTGCCAGCCTAAATAGACAGGGTGGAGGAGAGACCCAGTACTTC.

This clone showed up just once. The rearrangement uses TRBV10-3 and TRBJ2-1; 8 bases are shared with TRBD1. This CDR3 spans 16 amino acids. Trimming at V came to 3 bases and at J to 3 bases, leaving 7 bases not matched to a gene. Germline V CDR1 and CDR2: ENHRY, SYGVKD. CDR3 region: CAISDDRGRFYNEQFF. In DNA, the CDR3 is TGTGCCATCAGTGATGACAGGGGCCGCTTCTACAATGAGCAGTTCTTC.

The V and J genes are TRBV19 and TRBJ1-6; 7 nucleotides align to TRBD1. Germline trimming cut 0 bases from V and 10 bases from J; bases unmatched to any gene: 3. Per the germline V gene, CDR1 is LNHDA and CDR2 is SQIVND (reference sequence). The CDR3 has 14 amino acids. CDR3 nucleotides: TGTGCCAGTAGTATAGAAGGGGGCGGATCACCCCTCCACTTT. As protein: CASSIEGGGSPLHF.

This chain connects TRBV5-8 to TRBJ2-1; maybe TRBD1 (6 bases). The CDR3 extends over 15 amino acids. V was clipped by 4 bases and J by 10 bases, with 21 bases between them. CDR1 SGHTS and CDR2 YDEGEE come from the germline V gene. This CDR3 reads CASSVGTRVESEQFF. The CDR3 DNA reads TGTGCCAGCAGCGTCGGGACACGGGTAGAGTCCGAGCAGTTCTTC. The whole variable domain, remainder taken from reference TRBV5-8 and TRBJ2-1, is EAGVTQSPTHLIKTRGQQATLRCSPISGHTSVYWYQQALGLGLQFLLWYDEGEERNRGNFPPRFSGRQFPNYSSELNVNALELEDSALYLCASSVGTRVESEQFFGPGTRLTVL.

This chain uses TRBV11-3 with TRBJ2-1; 9 bases line up with TRBD1. V was clipped by 5 bases and J by 7 bases; unmatched bases: 12. Germline V gene data show CDR1 as SGHNT and CDR2 as YENEEA. The CDR3 extends over 16 amino acids. The CDR3 nucleotides read TGTGCCAGCAGCCCTCGGGACAGGGTCTTGGGAAATGAGCAGTTCTTC. Translating gives CASSPRDRVLGNEQFF.

The chain employs TRBV27 and TRBJ1-2, with D perhaps TRBD1 (5 bases). This CDR3 region has 15 residues. The germline V and J ends were trimmed by 5 bases and 4 bases, with 17 bases remaining between them. Germline CDR1 and CDR2: MNHEY and SMNVEV (reference sequence). The CDR3 loop is CASSPLYGTGYGYTF. The CDR3 DNA sequence: TGTGCCAGCAGTCCTCTTTACGGGACTGGCTATGGCTACACCTTC.

This sequence joins TRBV25-1 and TRBJ1-1; no reliable D call. Trimming took 2 bases from V and 1 from J, leaving 5 bases between them. Germline assignment: CDR1 MGHDK and CDR2 SYGVNS. This CDR3 has 13 amino acids. CDR3 sequence reads: CASSEGENTEAFF. Written as DNA, the CDR3 is TGTGCCAGCAGTGAAGGAGAGAACACTGAAGCTTTCTTT.

The chain has TRBV15 and TRBJ2-7; 7 nucleotides agree with TRBD2. V lost 5 bases, J lost 4 bases, and 5 bases stayed unmatched. The CDR3 covers 13 residues. The germline V gene has CDR1 LNHNV and CDR2 YYDKDF (reference sequence). The CDR3 region has the DNA TGTGCCACCAGCGGTCGGGGGGTGTACGAGCAGTACTTC. Its protein product is CATSGRGVYEQYF. Full variable domain (outside the CDR3, taken from reference TRBV15 and TRBJ2-7): DAMVIQNPRYQVTQFGKPVTLSCSQTLNHNVMYWYQQKSSQAPKLLFHYYDKDFNNEADTPDNFQSRRPNTSFCFLDIRSPGLGDTAMYLCATSGRGVYEQYFGPGTRLTVT.

V gene TRBV30 combines with J gene TRBJ2-5; 9 bases are shared with TRBD1. V gave up 4 bases and J gave up 5 bases; unmatched junction bases: 14. Germline V lookup: CDR1 GTSNPN, CDR2 SVGIG (reference sequence). The CDR3 has 16 amino acids. CDR3 residues: CAWIKLYGTGRETQYF. In nucleotides, the CDR3 is TGTGCCTGGATAAAGCTCTACGGGACAGGGAGGGAGACCCAGTACTTC.

The V and J genes are TRBV14 and TRBJ1-1; D is possibly TRBD1 (6 bases). The germline V gene has CDR1 SGHDN and CDR2 FVKESK. The CDR3 consists of 14 residues. Trimming took 4 bases from V and 8 from J, leaving 17 bases between them. CDR3 sequence reads: CASSPNIDRQEAFF. The CDR3 DNA reads as TGTGCCAGCAGCCCAAACATAGACAGGCAAGAAGCTTTCTTT.

The chain uses TRBV11-3 and TRBJ2-2; TRBD2 matches 11 bases. From germline, CDR1 is SGHNT and CDR2 YENEEA. CDR3 length: 17 amino acids. Trimming removed 5 bases from V and 0 bases from J; junction bases left unmatched: 5. The CDR3 here is CASSPRTSGPNTGELFF. The CDR3 DNA follows: TGTGCCAGCAGCCCACGGACTAGCGGGCCGAACACCGGGGAGCTGTTTTTT.

As to this clone: The junction departs from the called germline gene at one end, perhaps through a read error. The same CDR3 arises from other DNA sequences in this sample as well. This chain joins TRBV2 and TRBJ1-1; D is possibly TRBD1 (6 bases). CDR1 is SNHLY, CDR2 FYNNEI, per germline. CDR3 length: 13 amino acids. Here the CDR3 DNA reads TGTGCCAGCAGTGGGGGGGGCGTCACTGAAGCCTTCTTT. It is translated as CASSGGGVTEAFF.

This chain links TRBV5-4 with TRBJ1-6; D gene unclear. Germline V gene data show CDR1 as SGHNT and CDR2 as YYREEE (reference sequence). The CDR3 has 17 residues. Trimming took off 3 bases at V and 1 base at J, with 14 bases between the two ends. The DNA of the CDR3 is TGTGCCAGCAGCTGGGCCCCCCCTGGTTCCTATAATTCACCCCTCCACTTT. Translated: CASSWAPPGSYNSPLHF.

The gene calls are TRBV4-3 and TRBJ2-5, with 7 nucleotides matching TRBD2. This CDR3 is 16 amino acids long. V shed 0 bases and J 5 bases; nucleotides not matched to a gene: 9. Germline V lookup: CDR1 LGHNA, CDR2 YSLEER. The CDR3 loop is CASSQDLPGGGETQYF. CDR3 nucleotides: TGCGCCAGCAGCCAAGATCTGCCGGGAGGCGGGGAGACCCAGTACTTC.

The gene calls are TRBV11-2 and TRBJ1-1, with TRBD1 matching 7 bases. The CDR3 runs to 17 residues. Trimming removed 1 base from V and 0 bases from J; junction bases left unmatched: 8. Germline V gene data show CDR1 as SGHAT and CDR2 as FQNNGV. In DNA form, the CDR3 reads TGTGCCAGCAGCTTAGCCCGACCAGGGGGTATGAACACTGAAGCTTTCTTT. Translated, it gives CASSLARPGGMNTEAFF.

The V call is TRBV11-2, the J call TRBJ2-5; D is unresolved. CDR3 length: 14 residues. V lost 3 bases to trimming and J lost 2 bases, with 10 bases between them. Germline CDR1 reads SGHAT; CDR2 reads FQNNGV. CDR3 sequence: CASSFLTAQETQYF. As DNA, the CDR3 is TGTGCCAGCAGCTTTTTAACAGCACAAGAGACCCAGTACTTC.

V and J are TRBV27 and TRBJ1-1, with D maybe TRBD1 (6 bases). CDR1 MNHEY and CDR2 SMNVEV come from the germline V gene (reference sequence). V dropped 2 bases and J dropped 8 bases, with 18 bases sitting between them. The CDR3 has 15 residues. CDR3 residues: CASSLNDGNRVEAFF. For the CDR3, the DNA is TGTGCCAGCAGTTTAAACGACGGAAACAGGGTGGAAGCTTTCTTT.